This entry features one T cell receptor (beta chain) sequence. Its antigen is unidentified. This could be a read error, since a much larger clone is one nucleotide away. This entry belongs to a study of molecular identifiers for immune sequencing clone quantification. TCRdb processed the PCR reads anew with MiXCR; each CDR3 protein has one entry. The data show 460,000 or so distinct CDR3 sequences, roughly 24% seen once. General study results and limits: Whereas clones above 20 RNA copies held under 1% of naive-cell molecules, they held over 98% of effector molecules.

This receptor was taken from a human donor in good health. Some libraries in this study had Jurkat cell RNA spiked in. Sequenced material: naive CD8+ T cells from blood, with Jurkat cell RNA spiked in. This sample's subset: FACS-sorted CD8+CD4-CCR7+CD45RA+ naive T cells.

CDR3: CASGHEASF. CDR3 sequence (DNA): TGTGCCAGCGGGCATGAAGCTTCCTTT. The chain has TRBV2 and TRBJ1-1; D ambiguous. In germline, CDR1 is SNHLY, CDR2 FYNNEI. The CDR3 is 9 residues long. The variable domain in full, completed from reference TRBV2 and TRBJ1-1, reads EPEVTQTPSHQVTQMGQEVILRCVPISNHLYFYWYRQILGQKVEFLVSFYNNEISEKSEIFDDQFSVERPDGSNFTLKIRSTKLEDSAMYFCASGHEASFGQGTRLTVV.